These 19 T cell receptor beta chains came from one sample sequenced in a study of T cells in Graves' hyperthyroidism and ophthalmopathy. RNA transcripts provided the source from which TCR beta CDR3 regions were amplified. During a first-round RT-PCR of the TCR CDR3, the HTBI primer set was used. TCRdb re-analysed the multiplex PCR reads in MiXCR, keeping a single row per CDR3 protein. The sample carries around 690,000 distinct CDR3 sequences, about 18% recorded once. Sequencing was performed on blood. The receptors stem from a man aged 50-59 years with Graves' hyperthyroidism.

This clonotype has ten or more counts. This rearrangement joins TRBV28 to TRBJ1-6; D is undetermined. CDR1 and CDR2 from the germline V gene are MDHEN and SYDVKM. This CDR3 has 15 amino acids. The V end lost 3 bases, the J end lost 7 bases, and 13 bases lay between the germline ends. CDR3 amino acids: CASSFNVALNSPLHF. For the CDR3, the DNA is TGTGCCAGCAGTTTTAATGTGGCATTAAATTCACCCCTCCACTTT.

This clonotype was recorded at least ten times. V and J are TRBV12-3 or TRBV12-4 and TRBJ2-7, with 9 bases that match TRBD2. Trimming removed 1 base from V and 2 bases from J; junction bases left unmatched: 6. The CDR3 is 16 amino acids. CDR3 residues: CASSLGGSGGAYEQYF. CDR3 nucleotide sequence: TGTGCCAGCAGTTTAGGGGGTAGCGGGGGAGCCTACGAGCAGTACTTC.

This clonotype came up many times. This chain links TRBV6-1 with TRBJ2-1, with 11 bases matching TRBD1. V dropped 5 bases and J dropped 6; count of bases not matched to a gene: 12. Germline values: CDR1 MNHNS, CDR2 SASEGT. This CDR3 spans 17 amino acids. The CDR3 here is CASSLLSRDRGINEQFF. CDR3 DNA: TGTGCCAGCAGTCTCCTCAGCCGGGACAGGGGGATCAATGAGCAGTTCTTC.

Regarding this clonotype: A junction boundary mismatches the germline segment, possibly from a read error. The chain employs TRBV27 and TRBJ2-1; the match to TRBD2 covers 11 bases. Germline V gene sequence: CDR1 MNHEY, CDR2 SMNVEV (reference sequence). This CDR3 spans 16 amino acids. The CDR3 DNA reads as TGTGCCAGCAGACCGATAGCGGGAGGGCCGTACAGTGAGCAGTTCTTC. Protein: CASRPIAGGPYSEQFF.

There are a few counts of this clonotype. This chain uses TRBV11-2 with TRBJ2-1, with unresolved D. The CDR3 is 12 residues long. Germline-derived CDR1 and CDR2 are SGHAT and FQNNGV. V lost 0 bases and J 13 bases, leaving 10 bases between the germline ends. The CDR3 sequence is CASSLERRKQFF. The CDR3 nucleotides read TGTGCCAGCAGCTTAGAACGGCGTAAACAGTTCTTC. The variable domain in full, with the rest retrieved from reference TRBV11-2 and TRBJ2-1, is EAGVAQSPRYKIIEKRQSVAFWCNPISGHATLYWYQQILGQGPKLLIQFQNNGVVDDSQLPKDRFSAERLKGVDSTLKIQPAKLEDSAVYLCASSLERRKQFFGPGTRLTVL.

This clonotype was counted at least ten times. The V call is TRBV20-1, the J call TRBJ2-3; D is perhaps TRBD1 or TRBD2 (6 bases each). Trimming cost V 1 base and J 1 base, with 12 bases left between them. The germline V gene has CDR1 DFQATT and CDR2 SNEGSKA (reference sequence). The CDR3 extends over 15 amino acids. CDR3 sequence: CSARASGAGTDTQYF. CDR3 DNA sequence: TGCAGTGCTAGAGCGTCGGGGGCGGGCACAGATACGCAGTATTTT.

The chain joins TRBV19 to TRBJ2-3; no clear D. Germline V gene sequence: CDR1 LNHDA, CDR2 SQIVND (reference sequence). Trimming removed 6 bases at V and 2 bases at J, with 18 bases between. CDR3 length: 16 residues. The CDR3 region is CASRTFSKSNTDTQYF. CDR3 DNA sequence: TGTGCCAGTAGGACCTTTTCTAAGAGCAACACAGATACGCAGTATTTT.

This clonotype was observed at least ten times. This chain uses TRBV11-2 with TRBJ1-1; 8 nucleotides line up with TRBD1. CDR1 is SGHAT and CDR2 is FQNNGV in the germline V gene. Germline trimming cut 0 bases from V and 9 bases from J; bases unmatched to any gene: 6. The CDR3 is made up of 14 amino acids. The CDR3 coding sequence is TGTGCCAGCAGCTTAGAACCCCGACAGGGGAAAGCTTTCTTT. Its translation is CASSLEPRQGKAFF.

The chain combines TRBV24-1 with TRBJ2-1; 9 bases agree with TRBD2. V dropped 9 bases and J dropped 0; count of bases not matched to a gene: 14. The CDR3 covers 18 residues. From germline, CDR1 is KGHDR and CDR2 SFDVKD. The CDR3 bases are TGTGCCACCCAGTCCTTGGGGGATAGCGGGAGCTCCTACAATGAGCAGTTCTTC. This gives the protein CATQSLGDSGSSYNEQFF.

This clonotype was found many times. The rearrangement joins TRBV27 to TRBJ2-3; D remains ambiguous. The CDR3 has 13 residues. Trimming stripped 6 bases from V and 6 bases from J, with 13 bases between. CDR1 is MNHEY and CDR2 is SMNVEV in the germline V gene (reference sequence). CDR3 protein: CASSYSGLDTQYF. The CDR3 DNA follows: TGTGCCAGCAGCTACTCCGGGCTGGATACGCAGTATTTT.

Points on this clonotype: A read error may account for a junction end that differs from germline. The chain is built from TRBV18 and TRBJ1-1, with a weak D call TRBD1 (5 bases). The length of the CDR3 is 13 residues. CDR1 KGHSH and CDR2 LQKENI come from the germline V gene. For the CDR3, the DNA is TGTGCCAGCCCACCGGGACGGGGAACTGAAGCTTTCTTT. It encodes CASPPGRGTEAFF.

The chain employs TRBV6-2 or TRBV6-3 and TRBJ2-7, with 7 bases identical to TRBD1. CDR1 and CDR2 (germline): MNHEY, SVGEGT. With 7 bases clipped from V and 2 bases from J, the junction kept 8 bases outside the gene matches. The CDR3 is 14 residues long. Written as DNA, the CDR3 is TGTGCCAGCACCGCAGGGGGTTACACCTACGAGCAGTACTTC. This sequence encodes CASTAGGYTYEQYF.

The chain carries TRBV4-3 and TRBJ1-1, with a weak D call TRBD1 (5 bases). The CDR3 runs to 14 residues. V was trimmed by 0 bases and J by 6 bases, leaving 11 bases between them. Germline V gives CDR1 LGHNA, CDR2 YSLEER. The CDR3 region is CASSQDPRGAEAFF. The CDR3 nucleotides read TGCGCCAGCAGCCAAGATCCGAGAGGGGCTGAAGCTTTCTTT.

The chain employs TRBV7-9 and TRBJ2-3; D is undetermined. CDR1 is SEHNR and CDR2 is FQNEAQ in the germline V gene (reference sequence). The CDR3 consists of 17 residues. V gave up 8 bases and J gave up 6 bases, with 27 bases separating them. The CDR3 bases are TGTGCCAGCGCGACGCAGGTGGGCAGAAGGGAATCGGATACGCAGTATTTT. Protein sequence: CASATQVGRRESDTQYF.

This clonotype was counted many times. The chain employs TRBV11-2 and TRBJ1-1, with D tentatively TRBD1 (5 bases). This CDR3 comprises 14 residues. Trimming shortened V by 7 bases and J by 1 base, and 13 bases separated the two germline ends. Per the germline V gene, CDR1 is SGHAT and CDR2 is FQNNGV. Here the CDR3 reads CASTQMRGNTEAFF. CDR3 in DNA: TGTGCCAGCACCCAAATGAGGGGGAACACTGAAGCTTTCTTT.

The chain carries TRBV19 and TRBJ1-5; D is possibly TRBD1 (6 bases). The germline V gene has CDR1 LNHDA and CDR2 SQIVND (reference sequence). The CDR3 contains 19 residues. Trimming left V 4 bases short and J 0 bases short, with 22 bases between. CDR3 bases: TGTGCCAGTAGTACTACCAGGGGCCGGGTGTTAAATAGCAATCAGCCCCAGCATTTT. Its translation: CASSTTRGRVLNSNQPQHF.

This clonotype was picked up one time. The rearrangement uses TRBV6-1 and TRBJ2-7; either TRBD1 or TRBD2 may supply D (6 bases each). The length of the CDR3 is 13 residues. V lost 10 bases and J lost 5, with 18 bases in between. The germline CDR1 and CDR2 sequences are MNHNS and SASEGT. The CDR3 sequence: CATREQGPHEQYF. Written as DNA, the CDR3 is TGTGCCACCCGGGAGCAGGGGCCCCACGAGCAGTACTTC.

The CDR3, as DNA: TGCAGCGCGTCCAACGCGGGAGGCGCAGATACGCAGTATTTT. Its protein is CSASNAGGADTQYF. V gene TRBV20-1 combines with J gene TRBJ2-3; 8 nucleotides line up with TRBD2. The CDR3 consists of 14 residues. Germline V lookup: CDR1 DFQATT, CDR2 SNEGSKA (reference sequence).

The sample holds many counts of this clonotype. V is TRBV18 and J is TRBJ1-5, with D unclear. Per germline, CDR1 KGHSH and CDR2 LQKENI. This CDR3 has 13 amino acids. Trimming removed 8 bases at V and 0 bases at J, with 8 bases between. This CDR3 reads CASGTDSNQPQHF. DNA for the CDR3: TGTGCCAGCGGAACCGATAGCAATCAGCCCCAGCATTTT. Full variable domain (rest looked up from reference TRBV18 and TRBJ1-5): NAGVMQNPRHLVRRRGQEARLRCSPMKGHSHVYWYRQLPEEGLKFMVYLQKENIIDESGMPKERFSAEFPKEGPSILRIQQVVRGDSAAYFCASGTDSNQPQHFGDGTRLSIL.